This is a list of T cell receptor beta chains from one sample in a study of T-cell reconstitution after alpha-beta-depleted transplantation in children. TCRdb called the PCR reads again in MiXCR, with one record for every CDR3 protein. The sample carries fewer than 120,000 distinct CDR3 sequences, around 10% recorded once. The sequenced sample was PBMCs from the stem cell graft donor, obtained from the stem cell graft. These receptors came from a human donor who donated a stem cell graft to a child with acute lymphoblastic leukemia. CDR3s include the opening cysteine and the closing phenylalanine or tryptophan. Fields, in order: J gene, clone size, V gene, D gene, CDR3 DNA, CDR3 protein. D genes are given only for firm matches. Part of the rows lack a size; the others show once, few, many or a class for expanded clones.

>TRBJ2-5|many|TRBV20-1|TRBD1
TGCAGTGCTCTCCCGGGACAGGGGGACCAAGAGACCCAGTACTTC
CSALPGQGDQETQYF
>TRBJ1-2|many|TRBV7-9|NA
TGTGCCAGCAGCTTAACCGGGTCGGGTGGCTACACCTTC
CASSLTGSGGYTF
>TRBJ1-4|many|TRBV7-2|TRBD1
TGTGCCAGCAGCCTTACAGGGGCCCATAATGAAAAACTGTTTTTT
CASSLTGAHNEKLFF
>TRBJ2-5|many|TRBV15|NA
TGTGCCACCAGCAGAGATAGGGCGCGGGGGCTACAAGAGACCCAGTACTTC
CATSRDRARGLQETQYF
>TRBJ2-7|many|TRBV10-3|NA
TGTGCCAGTCAGGGAACGCGGGCCTATGAGCAGTACTTC
CASQGTRAYEQYF
>TRBJ2-1|few|TRBV29-1|NA
TGCAGCGTTGAGCGGGCCCCTTGGGATGAGCAGTTCTTC
CSVERAPWDEQFF
>TRBJ2-1|many|TRBV29-1|TRBD2
TGCAGCGTTGCTTCCCATAGCGGGAGAGAGCAGTTCTTC
CSVASHSGREQFF
>TRBJ2-3|many|TRBV3-1|TRBD1
TGTGCCAGCAGCCAAGACGGACAGGGTGTTACAGATACGCAGTATTTT
CASSQDGQGVTDTQYF
>TRBJ1-2|NA|TRBV29-1|NA
TGCAGCGCCGGGAGAACTAACTATGGCTACACCTTC
CSAGRTNYGYTF
>TRBJ2-7|many|TRBV6-5|NA
TGTGCCAGCGAAACCCTAGGGCAGGCAAGAGACGAGCAGTACTTC
CASETLGQARDEQYF
>TRBJ2-3|many|TRBV10-3|NA
TGTGCCATCAGCAGCCGACCGGGCTCAGATACGCAGTATTTT
CAISSRPGSDTQYF
>TRBJ2-5|many|TRBV15|NA
TGTGCCACCAGCAGAGAGGCGGGGCCGGGAGAGACCCAGTACTTC
CATSREAGPGETQYF
>TRBJ1-3|many|TRBV20-1|TRBD1
TGCAGTGCCAGGACAGGGGGCGGCACCATATATTTT
CSARTGGGTIYF
>TRBJ2-4|many|TRBV12-3/TRBV12-4|NA
TGTGCCAGCAGTTTTGGTCCCGCCAAAAACATTCAGTACTTC
CASSFGPAKNIQYF
>TRBJ1-5|many|TRBV6-1|TRBD1
TGTGCCAGCAGTCTGACAGGGTTTCAGCCCCAGCATTTT
CASSLTGFQPQHF
>TRBJ2-2|many|TRBV9|TRBD2
TGTGCCAGCAGCGAGGGCGGGGGACGAGTCGGGGAGCTGTTTTTT
CASSEGGGRVGELFF
>TRBJ1-2|many|TRBV12-3/TRBV12-4|TRBD1
TGTGCCAGCAGACCAGTGACAGGGAGACCTAACTATGGCTACACCTTC
CASRPVTGRPNYGYTF
>TRBJ1-4|many|TRBV5-6|TRBD1
TGTGCCAGCAGCTTGGATCGTAACAGGGGGCTTGCAACTAATGAAAAACTGTTTTTT
CASSLDRNRGLATNEKLFF
>TRBJ2-3|many|TRBV29-1|NA
TGCAGCGTTGTGCCCCTGTGGGGGTCAGATACGCAGTATTTT
CSVVPLWGSDTQYF
>TRBJ2-2|many|TRBV18|TRBD2
TGTGCCAGCTCAGAGCGGGAAGGCACCGGGGAGCTGTTTTTT
CASSEREGTGELFF
>TRBJ2-1|many|TRBV20-1|NA
TGCAGTGCTAGCCCCCCCGGGAATGAGCAGTTCTTC
CSASPPGNEQFF
>TRBJ2-5|many|TRBV20-1|TRBD2
TGCAGTGCTCCTCCCGCGACTAGCGGGGGGTGGACCCAGTACTTC
CSAPPATSGGWTQYF
>TRBJ1-6|many|TRBV6-7|NA
TGTGCCAGCAGCTACGGGACCCCCGGGTCTGATACGCGTCCCTTT
CASSYGTPGSDTRPF
>TRBJ1-1|few|TRBV10-1|NA
TGCGCCAGCAGGTTGCAGACGAACACTGAAGCTTTCTTT
CASRLQTNTEAFF
>TRBJ1-1|NA|TRBV27|TRBD1
TGTGCCAGCAGTATAGGGACAGGGAACACTGAAGCTTTCTTT
CASSIGTGNTEAFF
>TRBJ1-3|many|TRBV29-1|TRBD1
TGCAGCGTTGAAGATGGAAGGGGGCCTGGAAACACCATATATTTT
CSVEDGRGPGNTIYF
>TRBJ1-2|many|TRBV20-1|TRBD1
TGCAGTGCTCCCTGGGGGGACAGGGGACTATTTAACTATGGCTACACCTTC
CSAPWGDRGLFNYGYTF
>TRBJ2-7|many|TRBV28|NA
TGTGCCAGCAGTTTATTTTCGTACGAGCAGTACTTC
CASSLFSYEQYF
>TRBJ2-1|many|TRBV5-8|NA
TGTGCCAGCACCTGGACCCGGAGCTCCTACAATGAGCAGTTCTTC
CASTWTRSSYNEQFF
>TRBJ2-5|many|TRBV7-9|NA
TGTGCCAGCAGCTTCCCCGAGCGGAACCAAGAGACCCAGTACTTC
CASSFPERNQETQYF
>TRBJ2-1|many|TRBV29-1|NA
TGCAGCGTGAGAATAGCGGCTGCCTACAATGAGCAGTTCTTC
CSVRIAAAYNEQFF
>TRBJ1-1|many|TRBV27|NA
TGTGCCAGCAGCCCACAGGGAGGGAACACTGAAGCTTTCTTT
CASSPQGGNTEAFF
>TRBJ2-1|many|TRBV9|TRBD2
TGTGCCAGCAGCGCGGGACTAGCCCTATACAATGAGCAGTTCTTC
CASSAGLALYNEQFF